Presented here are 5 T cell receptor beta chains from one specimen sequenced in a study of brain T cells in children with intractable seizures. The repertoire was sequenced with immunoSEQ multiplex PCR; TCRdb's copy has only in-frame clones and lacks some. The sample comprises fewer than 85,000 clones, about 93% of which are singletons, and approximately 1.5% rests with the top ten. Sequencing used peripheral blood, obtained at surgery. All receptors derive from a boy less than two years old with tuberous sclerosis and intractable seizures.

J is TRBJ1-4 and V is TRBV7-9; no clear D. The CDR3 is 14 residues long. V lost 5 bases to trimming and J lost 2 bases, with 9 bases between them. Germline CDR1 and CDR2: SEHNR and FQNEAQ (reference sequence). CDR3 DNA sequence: TGTGCCAGCAGCGCCCAGGTGACTAATGAAAAACTGTTTTTT. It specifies CASSAQVTNEKLFF. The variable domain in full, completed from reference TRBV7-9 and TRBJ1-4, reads DTGVSQNPRHKITKRGQNVTFRCDPISEHNRLYWYRQTLGQGPEFLTYFQNEAQLEKSRLLSDRFSAERPKGSFSTLEIQRTEQGDSAMYLCASSAQVTNEKLFFGSGTQLSVL.

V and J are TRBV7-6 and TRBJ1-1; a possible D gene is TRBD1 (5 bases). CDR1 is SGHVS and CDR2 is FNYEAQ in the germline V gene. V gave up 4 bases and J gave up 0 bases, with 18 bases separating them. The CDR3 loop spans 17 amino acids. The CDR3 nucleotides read TGTGCCAGCAGCTATATTCTTCCGGGACGGATGAACACTGAAGCTTTCTTT. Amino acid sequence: CASSYILPGRMNTEAFF.

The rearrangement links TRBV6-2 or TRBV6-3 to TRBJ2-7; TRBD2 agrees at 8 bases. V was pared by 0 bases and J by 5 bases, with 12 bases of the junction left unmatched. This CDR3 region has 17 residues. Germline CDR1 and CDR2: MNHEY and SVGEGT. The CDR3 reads CASSYSRGIAGRHEQYF. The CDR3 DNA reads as TGTGCCAGCAGTTACTCGCGTGGCATAGCGGGACGCCACGAGCAGTACTTC.

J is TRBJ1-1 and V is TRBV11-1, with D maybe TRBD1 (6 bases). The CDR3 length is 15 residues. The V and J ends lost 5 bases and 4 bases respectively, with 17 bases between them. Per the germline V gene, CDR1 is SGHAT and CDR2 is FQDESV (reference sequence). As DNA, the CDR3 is TGTGCCAGCAGCACCGCGGGGGGCGCGCGCACTGAAGCTTTCTTT. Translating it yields CASSTAGGARTEAFF. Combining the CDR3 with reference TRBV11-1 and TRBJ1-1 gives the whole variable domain EAEVAQSPRYKITEKSQAVAFWCDPISGHATLYWYRQILGQGPELLVQFQDESVVDDSQLPKDRFSAERLKGVDSTLKIQPAELGDSAMYLCASSTAGGARTEAFFGQGTRLTVV.

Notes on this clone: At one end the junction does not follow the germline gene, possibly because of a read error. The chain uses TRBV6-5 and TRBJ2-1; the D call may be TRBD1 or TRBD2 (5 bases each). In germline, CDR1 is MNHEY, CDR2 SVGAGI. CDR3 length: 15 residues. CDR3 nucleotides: TGTGCCAGCTGTTATGGGGGACCCATTTACAATGAGCAGTTCTTC. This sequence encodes CASCYGGPIYNEQFF.